This T cell receptor (beta chain) was identified during a study of T cell responses to AZD1222 COVID-19 vaccine. Regarding the study as a whole: Donors skewed white British and female; clonal diversity was possibly underestimated. Only a handful of AZD1222 recipients tested seropositive at baseline. Spike-wide coverage was observed for vaccine-associated CD4 TCRs, with dominant responses at 160-218 and 743-854.

Pooled in the analysis were second doses at about 4 or about 12 weeks. J was trimmed by 1 base and V by 7 bases; bases with no gene match: 4. The CDR3 has 14 residues. CDR1 KGHSH and CDR2 LQKENI come from the germline V gene. This clone turned up a few times. What it binds is unknown. Here immunoSEQ multiplex PCR was the method, and the copy in TCRdb shows in-frame clones only, minus some. In the table there are 100,000 to 150,000 clones, around nine tenths of which are singletons. The sequence was obtained from an adult who received the AZD1222 COVID-19 vaccine. The sample here was peripheral blood, taken 28 days after the second AZD1222 dose. V is TRBV18 and J is TRBJ1-1, with 9 nucleotides matching TRBD1. DNA of the CDR3: TGTGCCAGCTTAACGGGACAGGGGAACACTGAAGCTTTCTTT. Amino acid sequence: CASLTGQGNTEAFF.